The 22 T cell receptor beta chains presented below share a single source sample, sequenced in a study of somatic mutations in cytotoxic T cells in rheumatoid arthritis. Sequencing used immunoSEQ multiplex PCR; TCRdb keeps in-frame clones, though not all of them. The data show about 20,000 clones, about 82% seen once. Source material: CD8+ T cells sorted from blood. These receptors came from a woman aged 50 to 60 in good health.

The chain couples TRBV5-4 to TRBJ1-2, with D perhaps matching TRBD1 (6 bases). Germline CDR1 is SGHNT and CDR2 is YYREEE (reference sequence). Trimming pared 4 bases from V and 8 bases from J, leaving 12 bases between. The CDR3 loop spans 12 amino acids. The CDR3 loop reads CASSEGVSGYTF. In nucleotides, the CDR3 is TGTGCCAGCAGCGAGGGGGTCTCAGGCTACACCTTC.

This chain joins TRBV13 and TRBJ1-1; possibly TRBD1 for D (5 bases). CDR1 and CDR2 (germline): PRHDT, FYEKMQ (reference sequence). This CDR3 is built from 15 residues. The ends were cut back, 4 bases at V and 0 bases at J, with 12 bases in the middle. CDR3: CASSSPGRLNTEAFF. The CDR3 DNA reads TGTGCCAGCAGCTCCCCGGGACGATTGAACACTGAAGCTTTCTTT.

The chain recombines TRBV27 with TRBJ2-3; a weak D match, TRBD1 (6 bases). The CDR3 length is 17 residues. Germline values: CDR1 MNHEY, CDR2 SMNVEV (reference sequence). The V end was cut by 5 bases, the J end by 2 bases, with 20 bases between. CDR3 protein: CASSPLGAGELTDTQYF. DNA of the CDR3: TGTGCCAGCAGTCCCCTGGGGGCAGGAGAACTCACAGATACGCAGTATTTT.

This clone was picked up one time. This chain connects TRBV5-6 to TRBJ2-1; 8 nucleotides agree with TRBD2. V lost 1 base and J lost 2; bases outside the gene matches: 2. Germline CDR1 is SGHDT and CDR2 is YYEEEE. The CDR3 sequence is 15 residues long. Here the CDR3 reads CASSLTGGAYNEQFF. For the CDR3, the DNA is TGTGCCAGCAGCTTGACCGGGGGGGCCTACAATGAGCAGTTCTTC. The variable domain in full, completed from reference TRBV5-6 and TRBJ2-1, reads DAGVTQSPTHLIKTRGQQVTLRCSPKSGHDTVSWYQQALGQGPQFIFQYYEEEERQRGNFPDRFSGHQFPNYSSELNVNALLLGDSALYLCASSLTGGAYNEQFFGPGTRLTVL.

V gene TRBV19 combines with J gene TRBJ1-2, with a weak D call TRBD1 (5 bases). The V end was cut by 5 bases, the J end by 4 bases, with 14 bases between. Germline CDR1 reads LNHDA; CDR2 reads SQIVND (reference sequence). The CDR3 runs 14 residues. The CDR3 region is CASSPGRGFYGYTF. As DNA, the CDR3 is TGTGCCAGTAGTCCCGGAAGGGGTTTCTATGGCTACACCTTC.

The chain links TRBV2 to TRBJ2-1, with D hard to call. This CDR3 is built from 11 residues. V was pared by 8 bases and J by 1 base, with 3 bases between. From germline, CDR1 is SNHLY and CDR2 FYNNEI. CDR3 protein: CASLSYNEQFF. The DNA of the CDR3 is TGTGCCAGCCTTTCCTACAATGAGCAGTTCTTC.

This rearrangement joins TRBV9 to TRBJ2-7, with D possibly being TRBD1 or TRBD2 (7 bases each). Germline values: CDR1 SGDLS, CDR2 YYNGEE. Trimming took off 4 bases at V and 6 bases at J, with 14 bases between the two ends. The CDR3 has 13 amino acids. Here the CDR3 reads CASSPSGGGEQYF. The DNA for the CDR3 is TGTGCCAGCAGCCCCTCAGGGGGGGGCGAGCAGTACTTC.

The rearrangement links TRBV9 to TRBJ1-1; D is ambiguous. The CDR3 sequence is 15 residues long. V was pared by 3 bases and J by 8 bases, with 20 bases between. CDR1 and CDR2 from the germline V gene are SGDLS and YYNGEE. CDR3 nucleotides: TGTGCCAGCAGCGAACGTGGCTCCCAGCCCGAGGAAGCTTTCTTT. Translation gives CASSERGSQPEEAFF. The full variable domain, in which reference TRBV9 and TRBJ1-1 provide the parts outside the CDR3, is DSGVTQTPKHLITATGQRVTLRCSPRSGDLSVYWYQQSLDQGLQFLIQYYNGEERAKGNILERFSAQQFPDLHSELNLSSLELGDSALYFCASSERGSQPEEAFFGQGTRLTVV.

The chain uses TRBV14 and TRBJ2-2; tentative D call: TRBD1 (6 bases). The germline V gene has CDR1 SGHDN and CDR2 FVKESK. There are 13 residues in the CDR3. With 4 bases removed from V and 4 bases from J, the gap between germline ends came to 7 bases. CDR3 in amino acids: CASSLQGTGELFF. As DNA, the CDR3 is TGTGCCAGCAGCCTACAGGGCACCGGGGAGCTGTTTTTT.

This clone was recorded only once. The chain joins TRBV2 to TRBJ2-3; D may be TRBD1 (5 bases). Trimming left V 0 bases short and J 5 bases short, with 15 bases between. In germline, CDR1 is SNHLY, CDR2 FYNNEI. The CDR3 totals 16 residues. CDR3 protein: CASSEAYSLRGDTQYF. The CDR3, as DNA: TGTGCCAGCAGTGAAGCGTACTCGCTTAGGGGAGATACGCAGTATTTT.

This rearrangement joins TRBV5-6 to TRBJ2-7; TRBD1 agrees at 8 bases. The CDR3 spans 16 residues. CDR1 is SGHDT and CDR2 is YYEEEE in the germline V gene. V was clipped by 3 bases and J by 1 base; unmatched bases: 9. The CDR3 DNA reads TGTGCCAGCAGCTCCTGGACAGGGATCAGGTCCTACGAGCAGTACTTC. Encoded protein: CASSSWTGIRSYEQYF.

V gene TRBV13 combines with J gene TRBJ2-7, with D perhaps matching TRBD1 (6 bases). This CDR3 region has 14 residues. Germline V gives CDR1 PRHDT, CDR2 FYEKMQ (reference sequence). Trimming took off 4 bases at V and 3 bases at J, with 13 bases between the two ends. The CDR3 DNA is TGTGCCAGCAGCTCTCGGACAGTTAGCTACGAGCAGTACTTC. This encodes CASSSRTVSYEQYF.

The J gene is TRBJ1-4, the V gene TRBV5-1; D gene unclear. V lost 4 bases and J 0 bases, leaving 13 bases between the germline ends. CDR3 length: 16 residues. CDR1 SGHRS and CDR2 YFSETQ come from the germline V gene. CDR3 nucleotides: TGCGCCAGCAGCCCCTACCCCGGAGCAACTAATGAAAAACTGTTTTTT. Amino acids: CASSPYPGATNEKLFF.

The V and J genes are TRBV2 and TRBJ2-7, with 8 bases matching TRBD1. This CDR3 contains 15 residues. V dropped 6 bases and J dropped 1; count of bases not matched to a gene: 8. CDR1 is SNHLY, CDR2 FYNNEI, per germline. The CDR3 DNA reads as TGTGCCAGCAGCGGAACCCGACAGGGGTCCTACGAGCAGTACTTC. Its translation is CASSGTRQGSYEQYF.

The genes are TRBV10-3 and TRBJ1-4; D remains unclear. Per germline, CDR1 ENHRY and CDR2 SYGVKD. V shed 10 bases and J shed 7 bases, with 16 bases lying between them. This CDR3 region has 13 residues. The CDR3 DNA sequence: TGTGCCACCGAGGAGGCAGGATCTGAAAAACTGTTTTTT. Translation gives CATEEAGSEKLFF.

As for this clone: Other nucleotide sequences in the sample specify the same CDR3. The J gene is TRBJ1-1, the V gene TRBV4-1; 8 bases map to TRBD1. After removal of 5 bases from V and 4 bases from J, the junction contained 6 bases not matched to a gene. Germline assignment: CDR1 MGHRA and CDR2 YSYEKL. The CDR3 sequence is 14 residues long. CDR3 residues: CASSTITGGTEAFF. In DNA form, the CDR3 reads TGCGCCAGCAGCACCATAACAGGGGGCACTGAAGCTTTCTTT.

The table lists this clone with a few counts. The V call is TRBV27, the J call TRBJ1-2, with 9 bases fitting TRBD1. The trim removed 6 bases at V and 2 bases at J, leaving 1 base unmatched. This CDR3 is 13 amino acids long. CDR1 MNHEY and CDR2 SMNVEV come from the germline V gene (reference sequence). The CDR3 nucleotides are TGTGCCAGCAGACAGGGGGCGAACTATGGCTACACCTTC. As protein: CASRQGANYGYTF.

V usage is TRBV19 and J usage is TRBJ1-2, with 7 bases that match TRBD1. The CDR3 sequence is 16 residues long. V lost 5 bases, J lost 8 bases, and 17 bases stayed unmatched. Germline assignment: CDR1 LNHDA and CDR2 SQIVND (reference sequence). CDR3 region: CASSLLGTARTVGYTF. The DNA for the CDR3 is TGTGCCAGTAGTTTACTAGGGACAGCCAGAACCGTGGGCTACACCTTC.

V gene TRBV27 combines with J gene TRBJ1-6; TRBD1 is a possible D gene (5 bases). Trimming pared 4 bases from V and 2 bases from J, leaving 9 bases between. CDR3 length: 15 residues. Germline assignment: CDR1 MNHEY and CDR2 SMNVEV (reference sequence). CDR3 region: CASSSGQTYNSPLHF. CDR3 nucleotides: TGTGCCAGCAGTTCGGGGCAGACCTATAATTCACCCCTCCACTTT.

The rearrangement links TRBV7-9 to TRBJ2-1; D call uncertain. The CDR3 is made up of 12 amino acids. Germline CDR1 SEHNR, CDR2 FQNEAQ (reference sequence). With 4 bases removed from V and 6 bases from J, the gap between germline ends came to 7 bases. CDR3 nucleotides: TGTGCCAGCAGCTCCTTTGCCAATGAGCAGTTCTTC. Translating gives CASSSFANEQFF. Variable domain in full (rest from reference TRBV7-9 and TRBJ2-1): DTGVSQNPRHKITKRGQNVTFRCDPISEHNRLYWYRQTLGQGPEFLTYFQNEAQLEKSRLLSDRFSAERPKGSFSTLEIQRTEQGDSAMYLCASSSFANEQFFGPGTRLTVL.

This chain joins TRBV7-9 and TRBJ2-3; 7 nucleotides agree with TRBD1. The trim removed 5 bases at V and 3 bases at J, leaving 5 bases unmatched. The CDR3 extends over 14 amino acids. Germline CDR1 reads SEHNR; CDR2 reads FQNEAQ (reference sequence). In nucleotides, the CDR3 is TGTGCCAGCAGCCCTGGGACAGCTACAGATACGCAGTATTTT. Amino acids: CASSPGTATDTQYF.

In this sample, this clone turned up once. V usage is TRBV19 and J usage is TRBJ1-4; no reliable D call. Trimming took off 7 bases at V and 3 bases at J, with 12 bases between the two ends. CDR1 is LNHDA and CDR2 is SQIVND in the germline V gene (reference sequence). The CDR3 spans 14 residues. The CDR3 loop is CASNFGSANEKLFF. CDR3 sequence (DNA): TGTGCCAGTAACTTTGGATCCGCTAATGAAAAACTGTTTTTT. The full variable domain, rest sourced from reference TRBV19 and TRBJ1-4, is DGGITQSPKYLFRKEGQNVTLSCEQNLNHDAMYWYRQDPGQGLRLIYYSQIVNDFQKGDIAEGYSVSREKKESFPLTVTSAQKNPTAFYLCASNFGSANEKLFFGSGTQLSVL.